This T cell receptor beta chain originates from a study of T-cell reconstitution after alpha-beta-depleted transplantation in children. This clonotype was seen a handful of times. There are 12 residues in the CDR3. V lost 6 bases and J 2 bases, leaving 10 bases between the germline ends. Germline CDR1 reads DFQATT; CDR2 reads SNEGSKA (reference sequence). Using unique molecular identifiers, the investigators prepared the TCRbeta library. TCRdb itself ran the PCR reads through MiXCR, one entry per CDR3 protein. The profile covers some 200,000 distinct CDR3 sequences, with more than 14% appearing a single time and about 13% taken by the ten largest.

The sample here was PBMCs from the stem cell graft donor, taken from the stem cell graft. The clonotype was recovered from a human donor who donated a stem cell graft to a child with acute lymphoblastic leukemia. The chain employs TRBV20-1 and TRBJ2-5; no clear D gene. CDR3 sequence (DNA): TGCAGTGCCCCGGAAGTACAAGAGACCCAGTACTTC. It yields the protein CSAPEVQETQYF.